This T cell receptor (beta chain) derives from a study of OX40 agonist ivuxolimab in advanced cancers. The V gene lost 3 bases and the J gene lost 0 bases, with 25 bases spanning the gap. The germline V gene has CDR1 MNHEY and CDR2 SMNVEV (reference sequence). The CDR3 loop spans 20 amino acids. Some clones are missing from TCRdb's copy, which holds only in-frame ones; the method was immunoSEQ multiplex PCR. This sample yields roughly 64,000 clones, of which 75% to 90% are seen a single time; 13% to 15% belongs to the top ten. V and J are TRBV27 and TRBJ2-3; possible D gene TRBD2, 6 bases. The source was CD4+ or CD8+ T cells sorted from blood, collected in a trial of the OX40 agonist ivuxolimab. The source is an adult with an advanced solid tumor such as melanoma, head and neck, liver or kidney cancer. The chain's CDR3 is CASSFHRLRGSGPSTDTQYF. CDR3 coding DNA: TGTGCCAGCAGTTTTCATCGTCTCCGGGGGAGCGGGCCCAGCACAGATACGCAGTATTTT.